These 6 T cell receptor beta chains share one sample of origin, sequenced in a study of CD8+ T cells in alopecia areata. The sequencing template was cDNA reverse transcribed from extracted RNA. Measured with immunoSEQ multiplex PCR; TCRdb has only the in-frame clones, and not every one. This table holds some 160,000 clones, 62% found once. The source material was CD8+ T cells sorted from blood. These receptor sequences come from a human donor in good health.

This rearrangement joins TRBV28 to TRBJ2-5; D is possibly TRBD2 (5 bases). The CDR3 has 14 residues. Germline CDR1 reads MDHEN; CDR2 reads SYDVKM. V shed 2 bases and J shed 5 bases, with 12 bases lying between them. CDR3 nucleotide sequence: TGTGCCAGCAGTTTACTTAGGACGGGGGAGACCCAGTACTTC. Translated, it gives CASSLLRTGETQYF.

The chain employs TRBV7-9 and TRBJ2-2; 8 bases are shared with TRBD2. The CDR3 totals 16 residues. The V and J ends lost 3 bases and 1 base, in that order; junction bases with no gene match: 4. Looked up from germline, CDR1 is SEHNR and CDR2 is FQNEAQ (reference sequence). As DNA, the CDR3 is TGTGCCAGCAGCTTTGATACTAGCGGGAACACCGGGGAGCTGTTTTTT. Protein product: CASSFDTSGNTGELFF.

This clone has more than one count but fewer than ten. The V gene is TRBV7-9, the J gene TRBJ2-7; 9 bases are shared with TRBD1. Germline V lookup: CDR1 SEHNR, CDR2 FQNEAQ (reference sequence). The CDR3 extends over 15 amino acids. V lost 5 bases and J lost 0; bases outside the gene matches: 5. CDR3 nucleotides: TGTGCCAGCAGCCCCCGGGACAGGGCCTCCTACGAGCAGTACTTC. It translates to CASSPRDRASYEQYF.

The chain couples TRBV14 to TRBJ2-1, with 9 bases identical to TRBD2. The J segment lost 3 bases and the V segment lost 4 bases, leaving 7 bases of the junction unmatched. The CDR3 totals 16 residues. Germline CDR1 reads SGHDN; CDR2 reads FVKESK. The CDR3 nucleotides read TGTGCCAGCAGCCGTGTAGCGGGAGTTTACTACAATGAGCAGTTCTTC. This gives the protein CASSRVAGVYYNEQFF.

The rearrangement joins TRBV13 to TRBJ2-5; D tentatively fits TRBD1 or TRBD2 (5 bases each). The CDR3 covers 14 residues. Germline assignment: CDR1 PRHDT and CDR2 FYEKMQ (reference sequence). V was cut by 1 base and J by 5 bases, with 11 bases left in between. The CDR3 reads CASSLAGPWETQYF. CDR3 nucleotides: TGTGCCAGCAGCTTAGCGGGGCCGTGGGAGACCCAGTACTTC.

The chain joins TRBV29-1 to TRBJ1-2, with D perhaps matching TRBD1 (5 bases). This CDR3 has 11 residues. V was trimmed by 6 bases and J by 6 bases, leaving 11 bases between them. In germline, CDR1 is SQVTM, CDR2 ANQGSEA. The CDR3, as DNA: TGCAGCGTCATAGACAGAAATGGCTACACCTTC. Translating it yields CSVIDRNGYTF. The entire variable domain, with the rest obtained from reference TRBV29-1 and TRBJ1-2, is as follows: SAVISQKPSRDICQRGTSLTIQCQVDSQVTMMFWYRQQPGQSLTLIATANQGSEATYESGFVIDKFPISRPNLTFSTLTVSNMSPEDSSIYLCSVIDRNGYTFGSGTRLTVV.